The rows below give T cell receptor beta chains drawn from one sample of a study of T cell repertoires in cytomegalovirus infection. TCRdb re-derived calls from the reads in MiXCR, one entry per CDR3 protein. The table includes fewer than 250,000 distinct CDR3 sequences, around an eighth detected once. Sequenced sample: PBMCs. These receptors originate from a human donor in good health (CMV status not recorded). Some clones in this sample may be carry-over from other donors' samples. Both conserved end residues are part of each CDR3. D genes are given only for firm matches. The size of a clone is reported for some rows only, either as once, few or many, or as a class for expanded clones.

>many|TRBV5-1|TRBJ1-5|TRBD1
CASSYDRGELIF
TGCGCCAGCAGCTACGACAGGGGGGAGCTGATTTTT
>NA|TRBV28|TRBJ1-5|NA
CASTTEAGDNQPQHF
TGTGCCAGCACCACCGAGGCAGGGGATAATCAGCCCCAGCATTTT
>many|TRBV7-2|TRBJ1-2|NA
CASSFEFYGYTF
TGTGCCAGCAGCTTCGAGTTCTATGGCTACACCTTC
>many|TRBV7-2|TRBJ2-7|TRBD2
CASSLAPGRAYEQYF
TGTGCCAGCAGCTTAGCGCCGGGGAGGGCTTACGAGCAGTACTTC
>NA|TRBV18|TRBJ1-4|NA
CASSPLGAGAVSTNEKLFF
TGTGCCAGCTCACCATTAGGGGCGGGCGCCGTCTCAACTAATGAAAAACTGTTTTTT
>medium-sized|TRBV7-2|TRBJ2-2|TRBD2
CASSFLAGTNTGELFF
TGTGCCAGCAGCTTCCTAGCGGGGACGAACACCGGGGAGCTGTTTTTT
>many|TRBV7-2|TRBJ1-2|NA
CASSLGQTYGYTF
TGTGCCAGCAGCCTTGGACAGACCTATGGCTACACCTTC
>many|TRBV7-2|TRBJ1-2|NA
CASSLGRVGNGYTF
TGTGCCAGCAGCCTTGGCAGGGTAGGGAATGGCTACACCTTC
>many|TRBV19|TRBJ1-1|NA
CASRDGQTPAEAFF
TGTGCCAGTAGGGACGGACAGACCCCGGCTGAAGCTTTCTTT
>many|TRBV5-7|TRBJ2-7|NA
CASSSAEEGREQYF
TGTGCCAGCAGCTCGGCTGAAGAGGGTCGCGAGCAGTACTTC
>many|TRBV7-9|TRBJ2-6|NA
CASSPGIGHRSGANVLTF
TGTGCCAGCAGCCCTGGAATTGGGCATCGCTCTGGGGCCAACGTCCTGACTTTC
>NA|TRBV12-3/TRBV12-4|TRBJ1-6|TRBD1
CASTWDRENSPLHF
TGTGCCAGCACCTGGGACAGGGAGAATTCACCCCTCCACTTT
>few|TRBV7-8|TRBJ1-1|TRBD1
CASSFRDRGNTEAFF
TGTGCCAGCAGCTTCCGGGACAGGGGAAACACTGAAGCTTTCTTT
>many|TRBV7-2|TRBJ2-5|NA
CASSSGPRSPQYF
TGTGCCAGCAGCTCGGGACCCAGATCGCCCCAGTACTTC
>many|TRBV6-2/TRBV6-3|TRBJ2-3|NA
CASRIGDTQYF
TGTGCCAGCAGGATTGGTGATACGCAGTATTTT
>many|TRBV4-1|TRBJ2-1|TRBD2
CASSAASGRGNEQFF
TGCGCCAGCAGCGCCGCTAGCGGGAGGGGCAATGAGCAGTTCTTC
>many|TRBV7-2|TRBJ1-5|NA
CASSLGVNQPQHF
TGTGCCAGCAGCTTAGGGGTCAATCAGCCCCAGCATTTT
>few|TRBV29-1|TRBJ2-7|NA
CSVLGNPGYEQYF
TGCAGCGTCCTGGGAAATCCCGGCTACGAGCAGTACTTC
>NA|TRBV9|TRBJ2-5|NA
CASSGTREETQYF
TGTGCCAGCAGCGGGACCAGGGAAGAGACCCAGTACTTC
>few|TRBV27|TRBJ2-7|TRBD1
CASRRDRVGEQYF
TGTGCCAGCAGGAGGGACAGGGTTGGGGAGCAGTACTTC
>many|TRBV7-2|TRBJ2-5|TRBD2
CASNRGQSGSETQYF
TGTGCCAGCAACCGGGGTCAGAGCGGGAGTGAGACCCAGTACTTC
>many|TRBV19|TRBJ1-1|NA
CASSQGYTEAFF
TGTGCCAGTAGCCAGGGATACACTGAAGCTTTCTTT
>NA|TRBV20-1|TRBJ1-1|NA
CSAFSGLPENTEAFF
TGCAGTGCTTTTTCGGGACTTCCGGAAAACACTGAAGCTTTCTTT
>NA|TRBV9|TRBJ1-4|TRBD1
CASSPRQGTNEKLFF
TGTGCCAGCAGCCCTAGACAGGGAACTAATGAAAAACTGTTTTTT
>few|TRBV20-1|TRBJ2-5|NA
CSAVPQGSRLETQYF
TGCAGTGCTGTCCCCCAGGGGAGTCGGTTAGAGACCCAGTACTTC
>few|TRBV2|TRBJ1-1|TRBD1
CASRRRAGGNTEAFF
TGTGCCAGCAGGCGGCGGGCAGGGGGGAACACTGAAGCTTTCTTT
>few|TRBV6-5|TRBJ2-7|TRBD2
CASGPGGLKGYEQYF
TGTGCCAGCGGCCCGGGGGGTCTAAAAGGCTACGAGCAGTACTTC
>many|TRBV7-8|TRBJ2-1|TRBD2
CASSPRRLAVAFIQFF
TGTGCCAGCAGCCCCCGCCGACTAGCGGTGGCCTTCATACAGTTCTTC
>few|TRBV6-5|TRBJ2-3|TRBD2
CASSYSGGGGRAIDTQYF
TGTGCCAGCAGTTACTCGGGGGGCGGCGGGAGGGCCATCGATACGCAGTATTTT
>many|TRBV7-9|TRBJ2-7|NA
CASSPRDASYEQYF
TGTGCCAGCAGCCCCCGGGACGCCTCCTACGAGCAGTACTTC
>many|TRBV15|TRBJ1-1|NA
CATSRDPTGTPFF
TGTGCCACCAGCAGAGATCCGACAGGAACGCCTTTCTTT
>many|TRBV12-5|TRBJ2-1|TRBD2
CASGGHTGTSGSSYNEQFF
TGTGCTAGTGGTGGACACACCGGGACTAGCGGGAGCTCCTACAATGAGCAGTTCTTC
>few|TRBV19|TRBJ1-2|NA
CASSPDSLKGYGYTF
TGTGCCAGTAGTCCCGACAGTCTAAAGGGGTATGGCTACACCTTC
>many|TRBV5-5|TRBJ2-7|NA
CASSPLTGPYEQYF
TGTGCCAGCAGCCCTCTGACGGGGCCCTACGAGCAGTACTTC
>NA|TRBV20-1|TRBJ2-5|TRBD1
CSAHGTAWGETQYF
TGCAGTGCTCATGGGACAGCCTGGGGGGAGACCCAGTACTTC
>many|TRBV11-3|TRBJ2-5|TRBD2
CASSSGTSGQETQYF
TGTGCCAGCAGCTCCGGGACTAGCGGACAAGAGACCCAGTACTTC
>few|TRBV5-4|TRBJ1-3|NA
CASSFGQQSGNTIYF
TGTGCCAGCAGCTTCGGACAGCAGTCTGGAAACACCATATATTTT
>NA|TRBV6-5|TRBJ2-3|TRBD1
CASGLTGYTQYF
TGTGCCAGCGGCCTGACAGGGTATACGCAGTATTTT
>NA|TRBV30|TRBJ2-1|NA
CAWSVGTLENNEQFF
TGTGCCTGGAGTGTCGGGACCCTAGAAAACAATGAGCAGTTCTTC
>many|TRBV23-1|TRBJ2-1|NA
CASSLPPQSGERPQSWTSDNEQFF
TGCGCCAGCAGCCTTCCCCCTCAAAGTGGTGAGCGACCACAAAGTTGGACGTCGGACAATGAGCAGTTCTTC
>few|TRBV5-1|TRBJ1-1|TRBD1
CASSLQGWDTEAFF
TGCGCCAGCAGCTTACAGGGGTGGGACACTGAAGCTTTCTTT
>NA|TRBV7-9|TRBJ2-3|TRBD2
CASSSSSGRGPDTQYF
TGTGCCAGCAGCTCCTCTAGCGGGAGAGGGCCAGATACGCAGTATTTT
>many|TRBV7-2|TRBJ1-3|NA
CASSLVGRGSGNTIYF
TGTGCCAGCAGCTTAGTGGGCAGAGGCTCTGGAAACACCATATATTTT
>NA|TRBV4-1|TRBJ2-7|NA
CASSVGTESSYEQYF
TGTGCCAGCAGCGTTGGGACTGAGAGCTCCTACGAGCAGTACTTC
>many|TRBV7-2|TRBJ1-4|NA
CASSLQARSSEKLFF
TGTGCCAGCAGCTTGCAAGCTAGGTCTAGTGAAAAACTGTTTTTT
>once|TRBV7-8|TRBJ2-5|TRBD2
CASSLAHGGGGETQYF
TGTGCCAGCAGCTTAGCGCACGGGGGCGGGGGGGAGACCCAGTACTTC
>NA|TRBV19|TRBJ2-7|TRBD1
CASSSGTGGDEQYF
TGTGCCAGTAGTTCCGGGACAGGGGGTGACGAGCAGTACTTC
>many|TRBV19|TRBJ1-5|NA
CASSMNRAGQPQHF
TGTGCCAGTAGTATGAACAGGGCGGGACAGCCCCAGCATTTT
>many|TRBV11-3|TRBJ1-2|TRBD1
CARVTGGEIYGYTF
TGTGCCAGAGTAACAGGGGGCGAAATCTATGGCTACACCTTC
>many|TRBV28|TRBJ1-2|NA
CASRESANYGYTF
TGTGCCAGCAGGGAATCAGCAAACTATGGCTACACCTTC
>few|TRBV12-3/TRBV12-4|TRBJ2-7|NA
CASGGTVPYEQYF
TGTGCCAGCGGGGGGACCGTTCCATACGAGCAGTACTTC
>few|TRBV6-1|TRBJ2-4|TRBD1
CASSERDSRLTTQYF
TGTGCCAGCAGTGAAAGGGACAGTCGACTGACCACTCAGTACTTC
>NA|TRBV20-1|TRBJ1-2|NA
CSASPGTYNGYTF
TGCAGTGCTAGCCCTGGGACTTACAATGGCTACACCTTC
>few|TRBV20-1|TRBJ2-3|NA
CSVSGLGTDTQYF
TGCAGTGTGAGTGGTCTGGGGACAGATACGCAGTATTTT
>few|TRBV2|TRBJ2-1|TRBD2
CASSGLAGVDEQFF
TGTGCCAGCAGTGGACTAGCGGGAGTGGATGAGCAGTTCTTC